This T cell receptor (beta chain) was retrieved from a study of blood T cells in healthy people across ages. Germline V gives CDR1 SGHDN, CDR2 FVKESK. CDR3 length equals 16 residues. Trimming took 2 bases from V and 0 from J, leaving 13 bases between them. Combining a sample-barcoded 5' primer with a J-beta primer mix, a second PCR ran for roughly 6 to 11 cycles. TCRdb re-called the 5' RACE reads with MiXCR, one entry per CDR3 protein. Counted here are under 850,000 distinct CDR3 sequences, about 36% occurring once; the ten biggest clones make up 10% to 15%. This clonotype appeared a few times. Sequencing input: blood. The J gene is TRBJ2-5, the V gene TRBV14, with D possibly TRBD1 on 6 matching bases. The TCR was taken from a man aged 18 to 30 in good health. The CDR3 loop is CASSQRRTVYQETQYF. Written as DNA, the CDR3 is TGTGCCAGCAGCCAAAGACGGACAGTGTACCAAGAGACCCAGTACTTC.